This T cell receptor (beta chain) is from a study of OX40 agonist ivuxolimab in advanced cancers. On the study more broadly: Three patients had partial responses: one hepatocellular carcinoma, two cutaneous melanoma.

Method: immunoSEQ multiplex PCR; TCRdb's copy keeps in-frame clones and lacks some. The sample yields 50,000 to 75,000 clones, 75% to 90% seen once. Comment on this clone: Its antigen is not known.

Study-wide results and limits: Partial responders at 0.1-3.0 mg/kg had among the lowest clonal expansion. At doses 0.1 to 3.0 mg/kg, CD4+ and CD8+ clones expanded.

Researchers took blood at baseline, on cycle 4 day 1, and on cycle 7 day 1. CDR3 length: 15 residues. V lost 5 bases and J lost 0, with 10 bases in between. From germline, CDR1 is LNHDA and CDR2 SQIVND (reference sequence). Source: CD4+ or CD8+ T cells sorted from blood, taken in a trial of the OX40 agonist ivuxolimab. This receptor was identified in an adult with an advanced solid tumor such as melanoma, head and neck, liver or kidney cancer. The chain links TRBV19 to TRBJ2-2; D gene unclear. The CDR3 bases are TGTGCCAGTAGTCGACGAGGATCGAACACCGGGGAGCTGTTTTTT. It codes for CASSRRGSNTGELFF.